What follows is one T cell receptor beta chain and its context. Seattle enrolled patients during active infection and tracked them longitudinally. The protocol was immunoSEQ multiplex PCR, while the TCRdb copy is restricted to in-frame clones and leaves out a portion. This table has more than 200,000 clones, around 84% appearing once. The sample comes from a study of blood T cell repertoires in COVID-19. Study as a whole: From T cells, B-cell-depleted T cells, or PBMCs came the material, which was cDNA or gDNA.

With 0 bases removed from V and 6 bases from J, the gap between germline ends came to 20 bases. CDR1 and CDR2 from the germline V gene are LNHDA and SQIVND (reference sequence). The CDR3 extends over 17 amino acids. The clonotype comes from a man aged 50 or older with COVID-19, enrolled during active disease. What was sequenced was peripheral blood. This rearrangement joins TRBV19 to TRBJ1-2, with D uncertain. This chain's CDR3 is CASSIDTWQAMKHGYTF. DNA for the CDR3: TGTGCCAGTAGTATAGATACGTGGCAGGCAATGAAGCATGGCTACACCTTC.